The clone carrying this T cell receptor (beta chain) was recorded many times. The data were obtained in a study of low-dose radiotherapy and immunotherapy resistance in tumors. Overall study: For Cohort 1, fractions of 0.5 Gy were given every 2 weeks, reaching 6.5 Gy overall. With 1 Gy per fraction every two weeks, Cohort 2 accumulated 13 Gy across 26 weeks.

Regarding time point: before trial treatment. Donors were treated with nivolumab, ipilimumab, aspirin, and low-dose cyclophosphamide and radiotherapy. The CDR3 covers 14 residues. V shed 6 bases and J 3 bases; nucleotides not matched to a gene: 3. Per the germline V gene, CDR1 is SGHRS and CDR2 is YFSETQ. With TRAV- and TRBV-specific primers, first-strand cDNA was made, covering the alpha and beta chains. Amplification, which lasted approximately 20 PCR cycles, used a constant-region primer and V-primer adapter to amplify TCRs. MiXCR, run by TCRdb on the reads, gives a single entry per CDR3 protein. The data show about 60,000 distinct CDR3 sequences, under 30% seen once.

This sequence was found in a male donor with prostate cancer. The sequenced sample was PBMCs, obtained before treatment. The rearrangement joins TRBV5-1 to TRBJ2-5; 12 bases agree with TRBD2. In DNA, the CDR3 is TGCGCCAGCAAGACTAGCGGGGGTAAAGAGACCCAGTACTTC. Its protein product is CASKTSGGKETQYF.